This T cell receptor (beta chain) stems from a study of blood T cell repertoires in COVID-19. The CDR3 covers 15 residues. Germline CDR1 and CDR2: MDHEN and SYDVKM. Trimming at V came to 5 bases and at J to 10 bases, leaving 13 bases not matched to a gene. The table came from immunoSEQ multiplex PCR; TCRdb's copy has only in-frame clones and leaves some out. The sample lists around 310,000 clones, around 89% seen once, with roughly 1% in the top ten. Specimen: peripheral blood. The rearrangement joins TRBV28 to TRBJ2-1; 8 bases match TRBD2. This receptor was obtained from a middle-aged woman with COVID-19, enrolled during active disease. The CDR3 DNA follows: TGTGCCAGCAGTCCCCAGCGGGGGACGGTCGGAGAGCAGTTCTTC. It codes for CASSPQRGTVGEQFF.